This T cell receptor (beta chain) was sequenced for a study of identifying expanded T cells in peripheral blood. Study conclusions and caveats: About 1.2 clones differed between technical replicates, versus approximately 17 and 20 over time. Clone count variance between roughly 2-week samples rose with total template count.

V shed 0 bases and J shed 7 bases, with 13 bases lying between them. The CDR3 extends over 14 amino acids. Germline V gene data show CDR1 as SGDLS and CDR2 as YYNGEE. TCRdb keeps only in-frame clones here, not all; method: immunoSEQ multiplex PCR. The data contain about 74,000 clones, roughly 86% of them seen just once; the ten biggest clones take up about 20%. Regarding this clone: Antigen unknown.

Collection occurred without any documented infections or immune events in donors. The source of this sequence is a person aged 18 to 69 in good health. The source material was blood. The chain recombines TRBV9 with TRBJ1-2, with TRBD1 as a possible D gene (5 bases). CDR3 protein: CASSVDQGLTGYTF. Here the CDR3 DNA reads TGTGCCAGCAGCGTAGATCAGGGTTTAACTGGCTACACCTTC. The full variable domain, its missing parts supplied by reference TRBV9 and TRBJ1-2, is DSGVTQTPKHLITATGQRVTLRCSPRSGDLSVYWYQQSLDQGLQFLIQYYNGEERAKGNILERFSAQQFPDLHSELNLSSLELGDSALYFCASSVDQGLTGYTFGSGTRLTVV.